This T cell receptor (beta chain) appears in the sequencing data of a study of cytomegalovirus exposure and HLA in healthy donors. PCR was performed using 60 Vbeta and 13 Jbeta primers. Original processing methods: About 11 million of tens of millions of unique TCR beta chains were shared, per a later count. Sequenced by immunoSEQ multiplex PCR; TCRdb stores in-frame clones only, minus some. Clonal size and the V and J genes are those of that table, whereas D and trimming came from the DNA. The table shows about 120,000 clones, with 17% occurring only once. V lost 0 bases to trimming and J lost 4 bases; unmatched junction nucleotides: 2. The CDR3 totals 15 residues. CDR1 is SGHDT and CDR2 is YYEEEE in the germline V gene.

This TCR derives from a female donor in good health and CMV-seropositive. The chain couples TRBV5-6 to TRBJ2-3; 10 positions match TRBD2. The sequenced sample was PBMCs. As DNA, the CDR3 is TGTGCCAGCAGCTTGGGGCTAGCGGGGGCAGATACGCAGTATTTT. Its translation: CASSLGLAGADTQYF.